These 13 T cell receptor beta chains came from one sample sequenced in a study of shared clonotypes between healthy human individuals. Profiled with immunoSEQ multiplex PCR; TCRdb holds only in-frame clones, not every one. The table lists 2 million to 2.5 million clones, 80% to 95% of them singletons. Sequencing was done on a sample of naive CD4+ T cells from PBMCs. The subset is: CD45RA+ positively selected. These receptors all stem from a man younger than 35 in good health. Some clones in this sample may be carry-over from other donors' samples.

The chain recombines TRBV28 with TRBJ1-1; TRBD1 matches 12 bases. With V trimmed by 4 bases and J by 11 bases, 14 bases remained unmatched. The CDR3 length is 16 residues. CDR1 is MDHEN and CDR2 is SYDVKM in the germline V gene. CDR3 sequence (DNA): TGTGCCAGCAGTTATCGAAAAGGGACAGGGGGCATTAGCGCTTTCTTT. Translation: CASSYRKGTGGISAFF.

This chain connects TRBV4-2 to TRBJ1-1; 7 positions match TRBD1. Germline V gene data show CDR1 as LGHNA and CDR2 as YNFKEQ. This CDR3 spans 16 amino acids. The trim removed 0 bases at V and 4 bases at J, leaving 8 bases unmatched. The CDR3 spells CASSQDQQAGGTEAFF. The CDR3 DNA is TGTGCCAGCAGCCAAGATCAACAGGCAGGGGGCACTGAAGCTTTCTTT.

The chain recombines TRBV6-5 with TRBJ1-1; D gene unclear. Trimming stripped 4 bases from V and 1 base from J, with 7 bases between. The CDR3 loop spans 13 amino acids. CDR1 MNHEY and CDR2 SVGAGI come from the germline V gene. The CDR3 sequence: CASSSEPNTEAFF. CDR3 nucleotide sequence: TGTGCCAGCAGTTCCGAACCGAACACTGAAGCTTTCTTT.

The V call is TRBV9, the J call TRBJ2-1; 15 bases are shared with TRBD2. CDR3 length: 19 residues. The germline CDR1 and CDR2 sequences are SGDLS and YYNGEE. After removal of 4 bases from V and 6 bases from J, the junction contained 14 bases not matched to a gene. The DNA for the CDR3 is TGTGCCAGCAGCACATTTCTAGGGACTAGCGGGAGGCAGGGCAATGAGCAGTTCTTC. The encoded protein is CASSTFLGTSGRQGNEQFF.

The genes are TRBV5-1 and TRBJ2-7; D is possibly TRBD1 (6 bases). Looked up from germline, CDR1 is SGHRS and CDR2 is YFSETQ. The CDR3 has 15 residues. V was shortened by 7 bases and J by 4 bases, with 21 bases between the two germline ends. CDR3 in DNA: TGCGCCAGCGCTCCCTCCCCCGCAGGGGCATACGAGCAGTACTTC. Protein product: CASAPSPAGAYEQYF.

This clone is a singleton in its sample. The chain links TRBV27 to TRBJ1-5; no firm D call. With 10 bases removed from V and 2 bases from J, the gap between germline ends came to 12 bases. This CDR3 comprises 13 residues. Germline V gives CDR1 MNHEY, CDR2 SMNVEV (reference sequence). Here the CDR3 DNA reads TGTGCCACCGGGGTAGTTGGCAATCAGCCCCAGCATTTT. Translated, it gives CATGVVGNQPQHF.

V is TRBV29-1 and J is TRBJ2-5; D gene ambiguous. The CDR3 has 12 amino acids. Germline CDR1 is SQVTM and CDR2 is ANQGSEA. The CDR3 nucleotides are TGCAGTTACAAGGGCAGCCAAGAGACCCAGTACTTC. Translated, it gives CSYKGSQETQYF.

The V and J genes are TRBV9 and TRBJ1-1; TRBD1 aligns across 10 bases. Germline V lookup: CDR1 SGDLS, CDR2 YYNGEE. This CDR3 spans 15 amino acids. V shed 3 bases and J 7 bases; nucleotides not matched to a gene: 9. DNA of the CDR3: TGTGCCAGCAGCGGGACAGGGGGTTTGTTCGGTGAAGCTTTCTTT. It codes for CASSGTGGLFGEAFF.

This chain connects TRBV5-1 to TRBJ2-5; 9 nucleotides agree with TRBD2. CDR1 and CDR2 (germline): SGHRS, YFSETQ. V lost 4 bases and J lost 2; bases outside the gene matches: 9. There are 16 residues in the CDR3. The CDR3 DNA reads TGCGCCAGCAGCCCGAATAGCGGGAGAAAACAAGAGACCCAGTACTTC. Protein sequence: CASSPNSGRKQETQYF.

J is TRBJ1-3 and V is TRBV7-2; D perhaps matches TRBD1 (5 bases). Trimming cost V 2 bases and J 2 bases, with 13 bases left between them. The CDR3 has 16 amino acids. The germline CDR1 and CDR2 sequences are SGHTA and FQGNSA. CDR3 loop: CASSLLGTQAGNTIYF. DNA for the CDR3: TGTGCCAGCAGCTTATTAGGGACCCAGGCTGGAAACACCATATATTTT.

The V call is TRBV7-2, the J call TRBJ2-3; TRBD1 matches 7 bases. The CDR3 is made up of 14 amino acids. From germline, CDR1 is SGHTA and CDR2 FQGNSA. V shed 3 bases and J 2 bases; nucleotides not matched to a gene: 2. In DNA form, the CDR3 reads TGTGCCAGCAGCTTGACAGGGACCACAGATACGCAGTATTTT. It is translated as CASSLTGTTDTQYF.

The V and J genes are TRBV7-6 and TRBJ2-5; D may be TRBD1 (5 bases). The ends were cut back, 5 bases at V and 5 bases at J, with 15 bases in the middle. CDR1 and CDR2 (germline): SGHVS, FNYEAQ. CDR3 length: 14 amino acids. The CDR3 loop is CASSVGVRAETQYF. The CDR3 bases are TGTGCCAGCAGCGTAGGGGTTCGTGCTGAGACCCAGTACTTC.

CDR3 protein: CASSYSAGPRYEQYF. The CDR3, as DNA: TGTGCCAGCAGTTACTCCGCGGGCCCAAGGTACGAGCAGTACTTC. The rearrangement links TRBV6-5 to TRBJ2-7, with a tentative D call TRBD2 (5 bases). In germline, CDR1 is MNHEY, CDR2 SVGAGI. The CDR3 contains 15 residues. V was pared by 0 bases and J by 4 bases, with 13 bases between.